These 24 T cell receptor beta chains originate from one sample sequenced in a study of shared clonotypes between healthy human individuals. CD45RO-negative CD8 cells positively selected for CCR7 made up the naive population, which excluded terminally differentiated effector memory CD45RA+ cells. Produced via immunoSEQ multiplex PCR; TCRdb's table is partial and in-frame only. Of hundreds of thousands of clones listed, nearly 97% are singletons. The specimen sequenced was naive CD8+ T cells sorted from blood. These receptors came from a woman aged 25 to 39 in good health.

The J gene is TRBJ2-1, the V gene TRBV9; 10 bases are shared with TRBD2. This CDR3 is 15 amino acids long. Per germline, CDR1 SGDLS and CDR2 YYNGEE. V lost 5 bases to trimming and J lost 4 bases; unmatched junction nucleotides: 6. The CDR3: CASSSAGGNYNEQFF. In nucleotides, the CDR3 is TGTGCCAGCAGTTCAGCGGGAGGGAATTACAATGAGCAGTTCTTC. Supplemented by reference TRBV9 and TRBJ2-1, the full variable domain reads DSGVTQTPKHLITATGQRVTLRCSPRSGDLSVYWYQQSLDQGLQFLIQYYNGEERAKGNILERFSAQQFPDLHSELNLSSLELGDSALYFCASSSAGGNYNEQFFGPGTRLTVL.

This clone has just one count. The rearrangement links TRBV4-1 to TRBJ2-3; the D call may be TRBD1 or TRBD2 (6 bases each). Germline loops: CDR1 MGHRA, CDR2 YSYEKL. V shed 4 bases and J shed 6 bases, with 26 bases lying between them. This CDR3 region has 18 residues. In DNA form, the CDR3 reads TGCGCCAGCAGCCCCCGGGACATCACCAGCCGCGGGATCGATACGCAGTATTTT. Translating gives CASSPRDITSRGIDTQYF.

The chain carries TRBV19 and TRBJ2-7; possibly TRBD2 for D (6 bases). The CDR3 loop spans 14 amino acids. Per germline, CDR1 LNHDA and CDR2 SQIVND (reference sequence). Trimming left V 8 bases short and J 2 bases short, with 16 bases between. The CDR3 nucleotides are TGTGCCAGTGCGGACCGGGACTGGACCTACGAGCAGTACTTC. Its translation: CASADRDWTYEQYF.

The chain carries TRBV4-1 and TRBJ2-7; 7 bases agree with TRBD1. V dropped 0 bases and J dropped 4; count of bases not matched to a gene: 18. This CDR3 region has 19 residues. Looked up from germline, CDR1 is MGHRA and CDR2 is YSYEKL. The CDR3 nucleotides are TGCGCCAGCAGCCAAGATCTATTCTTAGGGACAGATTTACATTACGAGCAGTACTTC. Translating gives CASSQDLFLGTDLHYEQYF.

In regard to this clone: Other DNA sequences in this sample translate to the same CDR3. The chain carries TRBV28 and TRBJ1-1; D not certain. V lost 3 bases and J 1 base, leaving 6 bases between the germline ends. Germline V gene data show CDR1 as MDHEN and CDR2 as SYDVKM. The CDR3 totals 13 residues. CDR3 DNA: TGTGCCAGCAGTTTGAGCAGGAACACTGAAGCTTTCTTT. It is translated as CASSLSRNTEAFF.

The chain carries TRBV15 and TRBJ2-7; the match to TRBD2 covers 11 bases. The CDR3 length is 15 residues. J was trimmed by 2 bases and V by 6 bases; bases with no gene match: 6. From germline, CDR1 is LNHNV and CDR2 YYDKDF (reference sequence). This CDR3 reads CATRAKLAGAYEQYF. Here the CDR3 DNA reads TGTGCCACCAGAGCGAAACTAGCGGGGGCCTACGAGCAGTACTTC.

The rearrangement uses TRBV13 and TRBJ2-3; the D is unclear. This CDR3 contains 12 residues. CDR1 is PRHDT and CDR2 is FYEKMQ in the germline V gene (reference sequence). Trimming stripped 3 bases from V and 6 bases from J, with 7 bases between. The CDR3, as DNA: TGTGCCAGCAGCTTCAGTGGCGATACGCAGTATTTT. Its translation is CASSFSGDTQYF.

J is TRBJ2-1 and V is TRBV7-6; D is undetermined. The CDR3 is 15 amino acids. Trimming shortened V by 3 bases and J by 2 bases, and 11 bases separated the two germline ends. Germline V CDR1 and CDR2: SGHVS, FNYEAQ. The CDR3 DNA is TGTGCCAGCAGCTTGACGGTTCTTCCCTACAATGAGCAGTTCTTC. Its translation is CASSLTVLPYNEQFF.

This chain links TRBV7-8 with TRBJ1-1, with TRBD1 identical over 7 bases. Germline CDR1 is SGHVS and CDR2 is FQNEAQ. This CDR3 has 13 residues. Trimming removed 7 bases from V and 1 base from J; junction bases left unmatched: 3. Here the CDR3 reads CASNSGGNTEAFF. CDR3 sequence (DNA): TGTGCCAGCAACTCAGGGGGGAACACTGAAGCTTTCTTT.

The chain joins TRBV28 to TRBJ2-1; TRBD1 might be the D (5 bases). Germline V gives CDR1 MDHEN, CDR2 SYDVKM. Trimming removed 4 bases at V and 10 bases at J, with 5 bases between. The CDR3 has 10 residues. Here the CDR3 reads CASSSGEQFF. The CDR3 DNA reads as TGTGCCAGCAGTTCAGGGGAGCAGTTCTTC.

The V and J genes are TRBV5-6 and TRBJ2-5; TRBD2 agrees at 7 bases. With V trimmed by 4 bases and J by 10 bases, 22 bases remained unmatched. Germline loops: CDR1 SGHDT, CDR2 YYEEEE. The length of the CDR3 is 17 residues. The CDR3 bases are TGTGCCAGCAGCATCGTGCGGGAGTTCGGGTACGGGGAATGCCAGTACTTC. As protein: CASSIVREFGYGECQYF.

V and J are TRBV27 and TRBJ1-1; D perhaps matches TRBD1 (5 bases). Trimming removed 6 bases from V and 7 bases from J, with 12 bases in between. Germline V gives CDR1 MNHEY, CDR2 SMNVEV (reference sequence). The CDR3 length is 12 residues. The CDR3 reads CASRSGSGEAFF. In DNA form, the CDR3 reads TGTGCCAGCAGGTCAGGGTCGGGTGAAGCTTTCTTT.

The chain joins TRBV7-9 to TRBJ2-7, with TRBD2 identical over 10 bases. Germline-derived CDR1 and CDR2 are SEHNR and FQNEAQ (reference sequence). Trimming cost V 5 bases and J 3 bases; bases outside gene matches: 7. This CDR3 contains 15 residues. The CDR3 protein is CASSPPGTSVYEQYF. CDR3 nucleotides: TGTGCCAGCAGCCCTCCCGGGACTAGCGTCTACGAGCAGTACTTC.

Concerning this clone itself: Other nucleotide sequences in the sample specify the same CDR3. The V gene is TRBV27, the J gene TRBJ2-1; TRBD2 agrees at 12 bases. Germline V CDR1 and CDR2: MNHEY, SMNVEV (reference sequence). The CDR3 length is 14 residues. The junction had 0 bases not matched to a gene; V was cut back by 5 bases and J by 4 bases. DNA of the CDR3: TGTGCCAGCAGTGGACTAGCGGGATACAATGAGCAGTTCTTC. It specifies CASSGLAGYNEQFF.

The V gene is TRBV15, the J gene TRBJ1-5, with D unclear. CDR3 length equals 13 residues. The V end lost 3 bases, the J end lost 4 bases, and 7 bases lay between the germline ends. Germline V gene lookup returns CDR1 LNHNV and CDR2 YYDKDF (reference sequence). The CDR3 is CATSRVINQPQHF. CDR3 nucleotide sequence: TGTGCCACCAGCAGGGTGATTAATCAGCCCCAGCATTTT.

J is TRBJ1-4 and V is TRBV5-8, with a weak D call TRBD1 (6 bases). The CDR3 extends over 16 amino acids. CDR1 is SGHTS, CDR2 YDEGEE, per germline. Deletions cut 1 base from V and 6 bases from J, with 16 bases between. The CDR3 DNA is TGTGCCAGCAGCTTGTTTCAGGGGACCTGGGATGAAAAACTGTTTTTT. This codes for CASSLFQGTWDEKLFF. Filled out from reference TRBV5-8 and TRBJ1-4, the complete variable domain reads EAGVTQSPTHLIKTRGQQATLRCSPISGHTSVYWYQQALGLGLQFLLWYDEGEERNRGNFPPRFSGRQFPNYSSELNVNALELEDSALYLCASSLFQGTWDEKLFFGSGTQLSVL.

The rearrangement joins TRBV2 to TRBJ1-5; unclear D gene. Trimming took 7 bases from V and 0 from J, leaving 13 bases between them. Per germline, CDR1 SNHLY and CDR2 FYNNEI. The CDR3 contains 15 residues. The CDR3: CASNTDRLSNQPQHF. For the CDR3, the DNA is TGTGCCAGCAACACGGACCGGCTTAGCAATCAGCCCCAGCATTTT.

The gene calls are TRBV4-1 and TRBJ1-2, with D maybe TRBD1 (6 bases). From germline, CDR1 is MGHRA and CDR2 YSYEKL. Trimming cost V 4 bases and J 5 bases, with 11 bases left between them. The CDR3 spans 13 residues. The CDR3 sequence: CASSPPTGYGYTF. The CDR3 nucleotides are TGCGCCAGCAGCCCCCCGACAGGATATGGCTACACCTTC.

The rearrangement joins TRBV6-5 to TRBJ2-1; perhaps D is TRBD1 or TRBD2 (5 bases each). Germline-derived CDR1 and CDR2 are MNHEY and SVGAGI. V gave up 0 bases and J gave up 0 bases, with 9 bases separating them. CDR3 length equals 16 residues. CDR3 sequence: CASSYSSGGSYNEQFF. CDR3 nucleotide sequence: TGTGCCAGCAGTTACTCGAGTGGGGGCTCCTACAATGAGCAGTTCTTC.

The count of this clone is one. The DNA for the CDR3 is TGTGCCAGCAGTTTTTACAGGGGCTACGAGCAGTACTTC. It is translated as CASSFYRGYEQYF. The rearrangement joins TRBV27 to TRBJ2-5; 7 bases agree with TRBD1. The J call is doubtful: the DNA matches TRBJ2-7 better. The CDR3 has 13 amino acids. Germline CDR1 reads MNHEY; CDR2 reads SMNVEV (reference sequence).

Turning to this clone: At one end the junction does not follow the germline gene, possibly because of a read error. This sequence joins TRBV5-3 and TRBJ2-7, with 7 bases fitting TRBD2. TRBV5-3 is identified as an open reading frame with a role that is uncertain. CDR3 size: 15 residues. The CDR3, as DNA: TGTGCCAGCAGCTTAGAGGGGCAGGGAGGGCCCGAGCAGTACTTC. Its translation: CASSLEGQGGPEQYF.

The rearrangement links TRBV12-5 to TRBJ2-1; 10 positions agree with TRBD1. Germline assignment: CDR1 LGHNT and CDR2 FRNRAP. The junction had 3 bases not matched to a gene; V was cut back by 4 bases and J by 6 bases. CDR3 length: 14 amino acids. The CDR3 DNA is TGTGCTAGTGGTTCGGGGACAGGGGTCAATGAGCAGTTCTTC. It encodes CASGSGTGVNEQFF.

V usage is TRBV10-3 and J usage is TRBJ2-1; 7 positions agree with TRBD1. The CDR3 has 13 residues. Trimming cost V 10 bases and J 7 bases; bases outside gene matches: 10. From germline, CDR1 is ENHRY and CDR2 SYGVKD. CDR3 DNA: TGTGCCACCTCCCGGGACAGTGAAAATGAGCAGTTCTTC. This codes for CATSRDSENEQFF.

The chain has TRBV27 and TRBJ2-7; a possible D gene is TRBD2 (5 bases). The CDR3 loop spans 15 amino acids. Trimming left V 5 bases short and J 4 bases short, with 18 bases between. CDR1 is MNHEY, CDR2 SMNVEV, per germline (reference sequence). The CDR3 region is CASSSNPAVGYEQYF. In DNA form, the CDR3 reads TGTGCCAGCAGTAGCAACCCAGCGGTGGGTTACGAGCAGTACTTC.